This section outlines one TCR beta chain sequence together with its context. What antigen it recognizes has not been identified. No base-level quality is on record; no much larger clone is a single base apart. The cohort comprised several hundred healthy bone marrow donors. All cohort members were sampled while nominally healthy, although unrecorded immune exposures were likely present. The donor was CMV seropositive and was included in the group of 250 to 300 seropositive cohort members. Every donor gave a peripheral blood sample, and the peripheral blood mononuclear cells from that sample were used for TCR beta sequencing. The Qiagen DNeasy Blood Extraction Kit was used to extract genomic DNA from the blood cell samples. CDR1 and CDR2 are read off the germline V gene as MNHEY and SVGAGI. The germline V end is reduced by 2 bases and the J end by 7 bases; junction bases left unmatched: 5. Reading from cysteine to phenylalanine, the CDR3 counts 16 amino acids. Only the CDR3 part of the read is kept: 48 bases, read in frame from the first base.

The data were obtained in a study of cytomegalovirus exposure and HLA in healthy donors (dated by TCRdb to about 2017). Context from the whole study: An earlier analysis of about 560 of the donors reported 250 to 300 Gb of sequence data and around 120 million unique TCR beta sequences obtained from 180 million or so T cells. About 300 gigabases of sequencing data and 78 million or so unique TCR sequences were included in an early release covering roughly 700 HLA-typed donors. Of the 350 to 400 genotyped donors, around 81% fell in the genetic ancestry cluster associated with self-reported Caucasian donors. The study was designed to test whether signatures of past pathogen exposure could be identified by cataloging public T cell receptors. Using immunosequencing, the study profiled T cell repertoires from 550 to 750 subjects and related those repertoires to cytomegalovirus serostatus. In addition to the first cohort of 666 subjects, a separate validation cohort of some 120 different subjects was used. High-throughput TCR immunosequencing, statistical association of individual TCRs with disease status, and machine learning were combined to predict cytomegalovirus infection status. A later analysis re-examined previously published TCR beta repertoires from more than 650 donors and added high-resolution HLA genotyping to investigate patterns of TCR occurrence. Rather than using new phenotypic data, the later analysis identified candidate immune exposures from TCR beta sequences and from how often those sequences occurred across donors. To decide whether each TCR beta V gene segment behaved as functional or pseudogenic, an earlier analysis of some 580 of the donors relied on high-throughput TCR beta sequencing. Donor age, sex, ethnicity and CMV serostatus were compiled alongside the repertoire data. Genome-wide SNP genotypes for about three fifths of the roughly 670 donors were used in a later genetic analysis, which treated that subset as a discovery cohort. All discovery cohort repertoires had been generated using a single sequencing platform. HLA typing included class I and class II loci at four-digit resolution. Typing coverage varied by locus: roughly 620-640 donors for A, B, C, DRB1 and DQB1; approximately 520 for DQA1; more than 600 for DPA1; roughly 470 for DPB1. Five DR-DQ haplotypes were handled as single units for association and clustering, since linkage in the cohort was strong. Across approximately 400 genotyped donors of the cohort, an average of about 240,000 unique TCR beta nucleotide sequences per donor were sequenced, and 15% to 20% of those sequences were non-productive. The research as a whole found: Assigning TCR associations to individual alleles was difficult when HLA alleles, especially DR and DQ, strongly co-occurred. A later analysis reported that several top co-occurrence clusters appeared linked to parvovirus B19, influenza, CMV and Epstein-Barr virus. A later analysis associated 15,000 to 20,000 TCR beta sequences with specific HLA alleles at a false discovery rate of 0.05. The classifier was reported to diagnose cytomegalovirus status with high specificity and sensitivity in both the original and validation cohorts. A cluster of highly shared sequence variants was judged likely to represent a technical artifact of the sequencing pipeline. In vitro tests confirmed that three of the cytomegalovirus-associated TCR beta chains recognize cytomegalovirus antigens. Correlated functional status among segregating V segments might reflect linkage disequilibrium, but an unknown experimental factor could not be ruled out. According to a later analysis, most CMV-associated TCR beta chains appeared to be HLA-restricted, and the HLA associations seemed to be driven largely by CMV exposure. Because the 87-base-pair reads could not distinguish some IMGT-functional V segments, including TRBV6-2 and TRBV6-3, those segments were excluded. In a later analysis, HLA-associated TCR beta chains showed more clonal expansion and lower generation probabilities than non-associated chains that were equally common. Because counts were too low, some 16 rarely observed V segments, including chromosome 9 orphons, were excluded from the earlier analysis of fewer than 650 of the donors. A total of roughly 160 TCR beta chains were listed by the study as associated with cytomegalovirus. This cohort had only TCR beta chains sequenced, and the lack of alpha or paired-chain data limited which features could be detected. Roughly uniform sequencing depth across donors was assumed in presence/absence analyses, although this assumption may not hold. A further reported finding was that TCR beta sequences accurately predicted the HLA-A and HLA-B alleles for most subjects in the first cohort. A later genetic analysis reported fewer N-insertions in productive TCRs among donors in an Asian-associated ancestry cluster than the roughly 620-donor mean. V-gene and J-gene trimming of TCR beta chains was associated with a missense DCLRE1C variant in a later genetic analysis, and the association was replicated in an independent cohort. In an earlier analysis of about 550 of the donors, most TCR beta V segments were observed in productive rearrangements about 87% or about 30% of the time, broadly matching IMGT annotations. The only immune exposure information available for the cohort was CMV serostatus. In a later analysis, the rate of TCR association differed among HLA loci, with DRB1 alleles having the most associated TCRs and HLA-C alleles having the fewest. It was suggested by the authors that the approach could potentially be generalized to other disease states and immunological phenotypes. Because HLA typing was missing for some donors at each locus, association tests included only the typed subset. Across donors, most TCR sequences were observed very rarely, whereas some public TCRs were present in many individuals.

Library preparation used the immunoSEQ multiplex PCR assay. For the multiplex PCR, a mixture combining 60 forward primers for TCR Vbeta segments and 13 reverse primers for TCR Jbeta segments was used. A multiplex PCR assay on genomic DNA amplified the CDR3 region of rearranged TCR beta genes. The Illumina HiSeq System was used to sequence the amplified TCR beta libraries as 87-base-pair reads. The original pipeline was this. A later analysis tallied some 79 million unique TCR beta chains across the 700 or so repertoires, and approximately 12 million of those chains were shared by two or more donors. Raw reads were error-corrected and collapsed into unique sequences by a nearest-neighbor algorithm in which closely related sequences were merged to remove PCR and sequencing errors. V, D and J gene segments were assigned by aligning CDR3 sequences to IMGT reference sequences. For a sequence to be retained, a match of at least six nucleotides to both a V gene segment and a J gene segment was required. A rearrangement counted as productive if the CDR3 had no stop codons and remained in frame with V and J, and every other rearrangement counted as non-productive. Following IMGT convention, CDR3 was defined as the stretch from the second conserved V-encoded cysteine up to the conserved J-encoded phenylalanine. Sequences without an unambiguous match to a single V gene segment were excluded from the earlier analysis of several hundred of the donors. An earlier analysis of under 750 of the donors called V segments functional above 56.7% productive rearrangements and segregating when the between-donor standard deviation exceeded 5%. A statistical classification framework was built to diagnose cytomegalovirus status from the catalog of TCR beta chain sequences. In a later analysis, V and J genes were assigned by comparing TCR nucleotide sequences against IMGT/GENE-DB human TR gene sequences. In a later analysis, CDR3 sequences and most-parsimonious VDJ recombination scenarios were assigned using the TCRdist pipeline. In a later analysis, every TCR beta chain was defined by the combination of its CDR3 amino acid sequence and its V-gene family, and reads without a unique V-gene family were dropped. In a later analysis, approximately 590 highly shared, low-generation-probability nucleotide sequences were removed to address suspected cross-contamination and a sequencing artifact. A later analysis calculated a clonal expansion index for each public chain from normalized within-repertoire ranks of inferred template counts. Generation probabilities in a later analysis came from a VDJ recombination model fitted to out-of-frame rearrangements, and those results were checked against IGoR. In a later analysis, TCR-TCR, TCR-HLA and TCR-CMV co-occurrence was scored with hypergeometric tests, and a repertoire-size bias correction was applied to TCR pairs. In a later analysis, false discovery rates were estimated by permuting HLA or CMV assignments 20 times. A later analysis grouped co-occurring TCRs with DBSCAN, adding TCRdist sequence similarity when clustering within HLA-allele-positive subsets. Repertoires with fewer than 30,000 or more than 120,000 public chains were left out of co-occurrence clustering, as were roughly five repertoires with anomalous nucleotide sharing. The source is immuneACCESS, and TCRdb retained only in-frame sequences with V and J called. Part of the clones is not carried over; for the studies checked, unresolved V genes explain less than half of this, and the remainder is unexplained. The V and J calls and clone size were taken over from that table, and D and trimming were inferred from the DNA. In this sample the table shows about 120,000 clones, approximately 83% of which occur a single time. The ten top clones hold about 3.9% of the sample.

The clonotype comes from a woman aged 40 to 50 in good health and CMV-seropositive. The sample comprised PBMCs. This receptor chain uses TRBV6-5 and TRBJ2-1; 13 central nucleotides agree with TRBD2. The CDR3 has the sequence CASSYPLAGGPNEQFF. Here is the DNA: TGTGCCAGCAGTTACCCACTAGCGGGAGGGCCAAATGAGCAGTTCTTC.